Each of the 19 T cell receptor delta chains below was sequenced from the same sample in a study of γδ T cells in repeated Plasmodium falciparum infection. Gammadelta T cells were flow-sorted from PBMC into Vgamma9/Vdelta2+ and Vdelta2-negative populations for bulk analysis. TCRdb reanalysed the multiplex PCR reads with CATT. The sample includes 50,000 to 65,000 delta-chain clones, 1.7% seen only once; the top ten take around 16%. Input material: gamma-delta T cells from blood. The receptor source for this set is a pool of human donors (malaria-infected and uninfected, not separated).

In regard to this clone: This DNA's translation and the protein TCRdb lists, from a much larger clone, do not match at residue 10, likely due to a read error; the protein shown is translated from the DNA. The J gene is TRDJ1, the V gene TRDV2, with D possibly matching TRDD3 (5 bases). TCRdb records no J gene; here it was assigned by comparing the DNA to germline. There are 27 residues in the CDR3. Germline V CDR1 and CDR2: GEAIGNYY, EKD. V lost 1 base, J lost 0 bases, and 47 bases lay in between. The CDR3 region is CACDTSLLRVGSQEDPKPTLYTDKLIF. The CDR3 DNA follows: TGTGCCTGTGACACATCTCTCCTGAGAGTGGGATCACAGGAGGACCCAAAACCGACTCTCTACACCGATAAACTCATCTTT.

This clone was seen a handful of times. This DNA's translation differs at residue 12 from TCRdb's protein, which comes from a much larger clone; a read error is likely, and the protein shown is translated from the DNA. The chain joins TRDV1 to TRDJ1; 9 nucleotides line up with TRDD3. In the absence of a J gene in TCRdb, the DNA was matched to germline to assign it here. V dropped 5 bases and J dropped 2; count of bases not matched to a gene: 30. Germline V lookup: CDR1 TSWWSYY, CDR2 QGS. The CDR3 is made up of 23 amino acids. The CDR3 nucleotides are TGTGCTCTTGGGAGAAGGGTAGTTACCCGAAAACCGGGGGATACTCCCAGTACCGATAAACTCATCTTT. Encoded protein: CALGRRVVTRKPGDTPSTDKLIF.

There are many counts of this clone. The protein that TCRdb holds for this DNA derives from a much larger clone and differs from the translated DNA at residue 9, which likely indicates a read error; the protein shown here is translated from the DNA. This chain joins TRDV2 and TRDJ1; 8 bases map to TRDD3. CDR1 GEAIGNYY and CDR2 EKD come from the germline V gene. This CDR3 comprises 15 residues. The V and J ends lost 3 bases and 9 bases, in that order; junction bases with no gene match: 14. CDR3 loop: CACDDLLGETTELIF. The DNA of the CDR3 is TGTGCCTGTGACGACCTTCTGGGGGAGACGACGGAACTCATCTTT.

This clone was observed a handful of times. A single base is all that separates this from a far larger clone, so a read error is likely. Other DNA sequences within the sample encode an identical CDR3. V gene TRDV2 was called; the J gene was not; the table's TRDD3 call for D was not verified on the DNA. The CDR3 is 19 residues long. CDR1 is GEAIGNYY and CDR2 is EKD in the germline V gene. CDR3 bases: TGTGCCTGTGCACTGGGGGATAAACGAGGCTCCTGGGACACCCGACAGATGTTTTTT. Translated, it gives CACALGDKRGSWDTRQMFF.

This clone was seen a few times. It is likely a read error: a sequence one base away is far more abundant. This sample also contains other DNA sequences that code for the same CDR3. The chain couples TRDV3 to TRDJ1, with 9 bases lining up with TRDD3. The CDR3 totals 25 residues. Germline trimming cut 5 bases from V and 0 bases from J; bases unmatched to any gene: 40. CDR1 is TVYSNPD, CDR2 GDNSRS, per germline (reference sequence). The DNA of the CDR3 is TGTGCCCTCAACAGGTGGAGTTTACTGGGGGACCATCCTCATGCGCAGACCTCGTACACCGATAAACTCATCTTT. It encodes CALNRWSLLGDHPHAQTSYTDKLIF. Based on the CDR3 plus reference TRDV3 and TRDJ1, the full variable domain is CDKVTQSSPDQTVASGSEVVLLCTYDTVYSNPDLFWYRIRPDYSFQFVFYGDNSRSEGADFTQGRFSVKHILTQKAFHLVISPVRTEDSATYYCALNRWSLLGDHPHAQTSYTDKLIFGKGTRVTVEP.

The sample holds a few counts of this clone. A read error likely explains this, since a far larger clone differs by one base. The same CDR3 can be traced to other DNA sequences in this sample. V and J are TRDV1 and TRDJ1; the D is unclear. Trimming left V 3 bases short and J 0 bases short, with 20 bases between. CDR1 and CDR2 (germline): TSWWSYY, QGS. CDR3 length: 18 amino acids. The CDR3 spells CALGEPRSPCGDTDKLIF. The CDR3 nucleotides are TGTGCTCTTGGGGAGCCGAGGTCTCCTTGCGGAGACACCGATAAACTCATCTTT.

This clone came up a few times. A read error is likely here: a far larger clone is one base away. Different DNA sequences within this sample yield the same CDR3. The chain combines TRDV1 with TRDJ1, with D possibly matching TRDD3 (6 bases). Here the J gene came from matching the DNA to germline, since TCRdb omits it. The CDR3 covers 17 residues. The germline V gene has CDR1 TSWWSYY and CDR2 QGS. Trimming pared 2 bases from V and 5 bases from J, leaving 21 bases between. The CDR3 loop reads CALGEYSLGYYRDKLIF. The CDR3, as DNA: TGTGCTCTTGGGGAATACAGCCTAGGATACTACCGGGATAAACTCATCTTT.

Only a few counts were recorded for this clone. The protein in TCRdb stems from a much larger clone and differs at residue 10 from this DNA's translation, likely a read error; here the protein is translated from the DNA. J is TRDJ1 and V is TRDV3; D may be TRDD3 (6 bases). CDR1 is TVYSNPD and CDR2 is GDNSRS in the germline V gene (reference sequence). V was trimmed by 1 base and J by 7 bases, leaving 19 bases between them. This CDR3 region has 14 residues. The CDR3: CAFNVLGLNGKLIF. DNA of the CDR3: TGTGCCTTTAACGTACTGGGCCTAAACGGTAAACTCATCTTT. The full variable domain, with the rest looked up from reference TRDV3 and TRDJ1, is CDKVTQSSPDQTVASGSEVVLLCTYDTVYSNPDLFWYRIRPDYSFQFVFYGDNSRSEGADFTQGRFSVKHILTQKAFHLVISPVRTEDSATYYCAFNVLGLNGKLIFGKGTRVTVEP.

This clone occurred many times. This likely traces to a read error, being one base from a far larger clone. CDR3 nucleotides: TGTGCTCTTGGGGAACGGTATCCTACAGGAGGGTGGGGGATATCCCCCTACACCGATAAACTCATCTTT. Protein product: CALGERYPTGGWGISPYTDKLIF. The chain recombines TRDV1 with TRDJ1, with 9 bases matching TRDD3. The junction had 24 bases not matched to a gene; V was cut back by 1 base and J by 0 bases. Germline V CDR1 and CDR2: TSWWSYY, QGS. The CDR3 is 23 residues long.

This clone showed up just a few times. With a far larger clone one base away, a read error is the likely cause. Other DNA sequences in this specimen translate into the identical CDR3. The chain joins TRDV1 to TRDJ1; 8 bases are shared with TRDD3. There are 19 residues in the CDR3. V was clipped by 1 base and J by 0 bases; unmatched bases: 13. Germline V gene data show CDR1 as TSWWSYY and CDR2 as QGS. The CDR3 bases are TGTGCTCTTGGGGAACGCCCCCTGGGGGACACTGTATACACCGATAAACTCATCTTT. Translating it yields CALGERPLGDTVYTDKLIF.

There are many counts of this clone. This likely reflects a read error, since a far larger clone is one base away. The sample contains more than one DNA sequence encoding this CDR3. The V gene is TRDV1, the J gene TRDJ1; 13 bases match TRDD3. CDR1 is TSWWSYY and CDR2 is QGS in the germline V gene. The trim removed 1 base at V and 5 bases at J, leaving 16 bases unmatched. This CDR3 contains 20 residues. The CDR3 loop is CALGEQERILLGDTSDKLIF. In DNA form, the CDR3 reads TGTGCTCTTGGGGAACAGGAGAGGATTCTACTGGGGGATACGTCAGATAAACTCATCTTT.

This clone appeared many times. The DNA of the CDR3 is TGTGCTCTTGGGGAAGGGCCTCCGGGGGATACGACCCCGTACACCGATAAACTCATCTTT. Translating it yields CALGEGPPGDTTPYTDKLIF. The rearrangement links TRDV1 to TRDJ1, with 10 bases identical to TRDD3. The CDR3 sequence is 20 residues long. CDR1 is TSWWSYY and CDR2 is QGS in the germline V gene. V lost 2 bases to trimming and J lost 0 bases; unmatched junction nucleotides: 15.

About this clone itself: The protein TCRdb lists belongs to a much larger clone and differs from this DNA's translation at residue 10, which points to a read error; the protein shown is made from the DNA. V usage is TRDV1 and J usage is TRDJ1; the D call may be TRDD2 or TRDD3 (5 bases each). In the absence of a J gene in TCRdb, the DNA was matched to germline to assign it here. CDR1 and CDR2 from the germline V gene are TSWWSYY and QGS. There are 23 residues in the CDR3. V gave up 4 bases and J gave up 0 bases, with 36 bases separating them. The CDR3 region has the DNA TGTGCTCTTGGGGCCTCTGTTGGCTTCCCCCGGCTTAGGGATCCGATGTACACCGATAAACTCATCTTT. This codes for CALGASVGFPRLRDPMYTDKLIF.

In this sample, this clone turned up a few times. A read error is likely here: a far larger clone is one base away. Distinct nucleotide sequences in the sample also encode this CDR3. The rearrangement links TRDV1 to TRDJ1; the match to TRDD2 covers 9 bases. TCRdb leaves out the J gene; it was filled in here by matching the DNA to germline. V lost 4 bases, J lost 2 bases, and 23 bases stayed unmatched. The germline gives CDR1 TSWWSYY, CDR2 QGS. There are 21 residues in the CDR3. CDR3 loop: CALGGFAFLRFTGDYTDKLIF. The DNA for the CDR3 is TGTGCTCTTGGGGGGTTCGCCTTCCTACGGTTTACCGGGGACTATACCGATAAACTCATCTTT.

A note on this clone: TCRdb has a much larger clone's protein, which differs at residue 4 from the translation of this DNA, likely because of a read error; what is shown is the protein translated from the DNA. The chain is built from TRDV1 and TRDJ1; TRDD3 matches 7 bases. V shed 8 bases, J shed 2 bases, and the junction held 26 bases outside the gene matches. Germline CDR1 and CDR2: TSWWSYY and QGS. This CDR3 is 20 amino acids long. CDR3 in DNA: TGTGCTCTTTGGGCAATACCGGGGGATTTAAAAGGGCGTAAGACCGATAAACTCATCTTT. Protein sequence: CALWAIPGDLKGRKTDKLIF.

Worth noting for this clone: The protein TCRdb lists belongs to a much larger clone and differs from this DNA's translation at residue 4, which points to a read error; the protein shown is made from the DNA. This chain joins TRDV1 and TRDJ1; 9 bases are a match to TRDD3. This CDR3 comprises 18 residues. Germline assignment: CDR1 TSWWSYY and CDR2 QGS. The CDR3 DNA reads TGTGCTCTTGAGGAACGGAAGTACTGGGGGACTCACACCGATAAACTCATCTTT. Translation gives CALEERKYWGTHTDKLIF.

This clone was observed a few times. With only one base between it and a far larger clone, this is likely a read error. At the DNA level, this CDR3 is encoded by other sequences in the same sample as well. The chain links TRDV1 to TRDJ1; D gene ambiguous. TCRdb lists no J gene, so it was determined here by aligning the DNA to germline. V was trimmed by 2 bases and J by 3 bases, leaving 55 bases between them. This CDR3 spans 29 amino acids. Germline CDR1 reads TSWWSYY; CDR2 reads QGS. DNA of the CDR3: TGTGCTCTTGGGGAATTAGGCCCCCTTGAGAGTGGAACCGAAACGCCCAGTGCCCCCGCCGTCCGATATTCCGATAAACTCATCTTT. Amino acid sequence: CALGELGPLESGTETPSAPAVRYSDKLIF.

This clone was counted ten times or more. TCRdb's protein for this DNA is that of a much larger clone and differs from the translation at residue 17, likely a read error; the protein shown is the DNA translation. The chain couples TRDV1 to TRDJ1, with a weak D call TRDD3 (6 bases). This CDR3 has 19 amino acids. CDR1 and CDR2 from the germline V gene are TSWWSYY and QGS. CDR3 in amino acids: CALGEGAGARRGYTDKPIF. DNA of the CDR3: TGTGCTCTTGGGGAAGGCGCTGGGGCCCGGAGAGGGTACACCGATAAACCCATCTTT.

This clone was recorded at least ten times. The protein TCRdb gives is from a much larger clone and does not agree with this DNA's translation at residue 11, likely a read error; the protein shown here comes from the DNA. This chain links TRDV1 with TRDJ1, with 10 bases lining up with TRDD3. Trimming took 3 bases from V and 5 from J; bases not matched to a gene: 24. This CDR3 region has 21 residues. CDR1 TSWWSYY and CDR2 QGS come from the germline V gene. Written as DNA, the CDR3 is TGTGCTCTTGGGGAGGAAGGGGCCCTCCCAATGCTGGGGGATAGATCGGATAAACTCATCTTT. It encodes CALGEEGALPMLGDRSDKLIF.